This T cell receptor (beta chain) derives from a study of blood T cell repertoires in COVID-19. This clone was seen a single time. The germline V and J ends were trimmed by 4 bases and 6 bases, with 9 bases remaining between them. CDR3 length: 12 amino acids. CDR1 and CDR2 (germline): SQVTM, ANQGSEA. Profiling relied on immunoSEQ multiplex PCR, and the TCRdb table lists in-frame clones only, not all of them. Of about 300,000 clones in the sample, 65% to 90% were seen once. The chain carries TRBV29-1 and TRBJ2-2, with D perhaps TRBD1 (5 bases). The sequenced material came from peripheral blood. The source is a human donor in a cohort sampled during active COVID-19. In DNA form, the CDR3 reads TGCAGCGTTGGTTGGGGCGCCGGGGAGCTGTTTTTT. It codes for CSVGWGAGELFF.